The clone carrying this T cell receptor (beta chain) was seen ten or more times. As to time point: persistent/refractory GD, antithyroid drugs over 5 years with positive TRAb. The TCR library was prepared using RNA isolated from PBMCs. Arm-PCR of CDR3 regions with iRepertoire HTBI primers generated TCR beta libraries. TCRdb analysed the multiplex PCR reads with MiXCR anew, one entry per CDR3 protein. Of under 450,000 distinct CDR3 sequences in the sample, about a quarter were seen once. This entry belongs to a study of regulatory T cells in long-lasting Graves disease. Trimming at V came to 5 bases and at J to 5 bases, leaving 18 bases not matched to a gene. The germline V gene has CDR1 MDHEN and CDR2 SYDVKM. The CDR3 is made up of 19 amino acids.

This sample comprised peripheral blood mononuclear cells (PBMCs), obtained when the disease was refractory, from a patient treated with antithyroid drugs. This sequence was found in a female donor with Graves disease. The rearrangement uses TRBV28 and TRBJ2-2; 9 bases agree with TRBD1. The CDR3 is CASSVRDKSGTGKTGELFF. Here the CDR3 DNA reads TGTGCCAGCAGTGTCCGGGACAAATCCGGGACAGGGAAAACCGGGGAGCTGTTTTTT.